This TCR beta chain was sequenced for a study of T cells expressing NK-cell markers. For the study at large: Repertoires of TCR beta were obtained from T cells sorted as CD3+CD56+NKG2C+, CD3+CD56+NKG2C- and CD3+CD56-NKG2C+. Study conclusions and caveats: The CD3+CD56-NKG2C+ fraction of four donors was likewise dominated by these clonotypes. Dominant NKG2C+ clonotypes made up about 1.0-7.0% of CD8+ T cells in over five donors.

UMIs accompanied the 5'RACE template switching by which TCR beta cDNA was made. TCRdb derives one entry per CDR3 protein from the 5' RACE reads, leaving out DNA. This sample contains approximately 550,000 distinct CDR3 sequences. Turning to this clonotype: The antigen remains undetermined.

Germline assignment: CDR1 LGHNA and CDR2 YNFKEQ. The CDR3 covers 16 residues. Sequenced: blood T cells: a sorted CD56 or NKG2C T cell subset, CD4+ or CD8+ T cells, or bulk PBMC T cells (not recorded which). The TCR was taken from a man aged 18 to 35 in good health. V and J are TRBV4-2 and TRBJ2-7; the TCRdb D gene call, TRBD1, has no DNA to confirm it. This chain's CDR3 is CASSQDSGTGVYEQYF.